These 10 T cell receptor beta chains came from one sample sequenced in a study of cytomegalovirus exposure and HLA in healthy donors. The PCR had 60 Vbeta and 13 Jbeta primers. The protocol was immunoSEQ multiplex PCR, while the TCRdb copy is restricted to in-frame clones and leaves out a portion. This listing includes about 41,000 clones. Material: PBMCs. The origin of the receptors is a young man in good health and CMV-seronegative.

The rearrangement uses TRBV10-3 and TRBJ2-5; 10 bases map to TRBD2. Germline CDR1 and CDR2: ENHRY and SYGVKD. The CDR3 is 17 residues long. Trimming cost V 0 bases and J 3 bases; bases outside gene matches: 7. CDR3 nucleotide sequence: TGTGCCATCAGTGAGTCGTGGGCTAGCGGGAGTAAAGAGACCCAGTACTTC. This gives the protein CAISESWASGSKETQYF.

The chain is built from TRBV2 and TRBJ2-5, with 14 bases that match TRBD2. The germline CDR1 and CDR2 sequences are SNHLY and FYNNEI. The CDR3 spans 15 residues. Unmatched junction bases numbered 5, after V lost 7 bases and J lost 4 bases. The CDR3 bases are TGTGCCAGCAAAAGACTAGCGGGAGGGCCAGAGACCCAGTACTTC. Protein sequence: CASKRLAGGPETQYF.

This sequence joins TRBV11-2 and TRBJ1-1; D uncertain. The V end was cut by 2 bases, the J end by 10 bases, with 17 bases between. This CDR3 has 14 amino acids. CDR1 SGHAT and CDR2 FQNNGV come from the germline V gene. CDR3 coding DNA: TGTGCCAGCAGCTTAAGTAGTACCCGAGTCGGAGCTTTCTTT. This codes for CASSLSSTRVGAFF. Based on the CDR3 plus reference TRBV11-2 and TRBJ1-1, the full variable domain is EAGVAQSPRYKIIEKRQSVAFWCNPISGHATLYWYQQILGQGPKLLIQFQNNGVVDDSQLPKDRFSAERLKGVDSTLKIQPAKLEDSAVYLCASSLSSTRVGAFFGQGTRLTVV.

The genes are TRBV7-9 and TRBJ1-1, with D perhaps TRBD1 (6 bases). Germline V gives CDR1 SEHNR, CDR2 FQNEAQ (reference sequence). The CDR3 has 15 amino acids. Between the trimmed V and J ends, which lost 1 base and 2 bases, there was a span of 11 bases. The CDR3 DNA reads as TGTGCCAGCAGCTTAGACGGGACACAAAACACTGAAGCTTTCTTT. This encodes CASSLDGTQNTEAFF.

The chain has TRBV19 and TRBJ1-2; the match to TRBD1 covers 7 bases. Germline lookup yields CDR1 LNHDA and CDR2 SQIVND (reference sequence). V was pared by 8 bases and J by 3 bases, with 3 bases of the junction left unmatched. This CDR3 contains 12 residues. CDR3 DNA sequence: TGTGCCAGTGTCGACAGGGACTATGGCTACACCTTC. Translation gives CASVDRDYGYTF. The whole variable domain, filled in from reference TRBV19 and TRBJ1-2, reads DGGITQSPKYLFRKEGQNVTLSCEQNLNHDAMYWYRQDPGQGLRLIYYSQIVNDFQKGDIAEGYSVSREKKESFPLTVTSAQKNPTAFYLCASVDRDYGYTFGSGTRLTVV.

This chain connects TRBV10-3 to TRBJ2-6, with 9 bases fitting TRBD1. The CDR3 runs to 18 residues. The trim removed 5 bases at V and 0 bases at J, leaving 8 bases unmatched. Germline CDR1 is ENHRY and CDR2 is SYGVKD. CDR3 nucleotides: TGTGCCATCAGTAAACCGGGACAGGGCCACTCTGGGGCCAACGTCCTGACTTTC. Translation gives CAISKPGQGHSGANVLTF.

J is TRBJ1-4 and V is TRBV28, with D unclear. The CDR3 sequence is 14 residues long. In germline, CDR1 is MDHEN, CDR2 SYDVKM. Trimming took off 5 bases at V and 5 bases at J, with 12 bases between the two ends. As DNA, the CDR3 is TGTGCCAGCAGTCCCCGAGGTCCCAATGAAAAACTGTTTTTT. Protein product: CASSPRGPNEKLFF.

This chain joins TRBV27 and TRBJ1-2, with TRBD1 identical over 9 bases. CDR3 length: 15 residues. V was clipped by 4 bases and J by 6 bases; unmatched bases: 9. Germline CDR1 is MNHEY and CDR2 is SMNVEV (reference sequence). For the CDR3, the DNA is TGTGCCAGCAGTTCTTTAACAGGGGGCACTGATGGCTACACCTTC. Amino acid sequence: CASSSLTGGTDGYTF.

The genes are TRBV5-6 and TRBJ2-1; the D gene is possibly TRBD2 (6 bases). V was cut by 0 bases and J by 9 bases, with 19 bases left in between. The length of the CDR3 is 16 residues. In germline, CDR1 is SGHDT, CDR2 YYEEEE. Here the CDR3 reads CASSLEWGTGGSEQFF. CDR3 DNA: TGTGCCAGCAGCTTGGAATGGGGGACTGGCGGGTCTGAGCAGTTCTTC.

DNA for the CDR3: TGCGCCAGCAGCCAAGCCTGGACCGGGAGTCAGCCCCAGCATTTT. The encoded protein is CASSQAWTGSQPQHF. This sequence joins TRBV4-1 and TRBJ1-5; D is unresolved. Germline V lookup: CDR1 MGHRA, CDR2 YSYEKL. Between the trimmed V and J ends, which lost 1 base and 6 bases, there was a span of 13 bases. The CDR3 loop spans 15 amino acids.